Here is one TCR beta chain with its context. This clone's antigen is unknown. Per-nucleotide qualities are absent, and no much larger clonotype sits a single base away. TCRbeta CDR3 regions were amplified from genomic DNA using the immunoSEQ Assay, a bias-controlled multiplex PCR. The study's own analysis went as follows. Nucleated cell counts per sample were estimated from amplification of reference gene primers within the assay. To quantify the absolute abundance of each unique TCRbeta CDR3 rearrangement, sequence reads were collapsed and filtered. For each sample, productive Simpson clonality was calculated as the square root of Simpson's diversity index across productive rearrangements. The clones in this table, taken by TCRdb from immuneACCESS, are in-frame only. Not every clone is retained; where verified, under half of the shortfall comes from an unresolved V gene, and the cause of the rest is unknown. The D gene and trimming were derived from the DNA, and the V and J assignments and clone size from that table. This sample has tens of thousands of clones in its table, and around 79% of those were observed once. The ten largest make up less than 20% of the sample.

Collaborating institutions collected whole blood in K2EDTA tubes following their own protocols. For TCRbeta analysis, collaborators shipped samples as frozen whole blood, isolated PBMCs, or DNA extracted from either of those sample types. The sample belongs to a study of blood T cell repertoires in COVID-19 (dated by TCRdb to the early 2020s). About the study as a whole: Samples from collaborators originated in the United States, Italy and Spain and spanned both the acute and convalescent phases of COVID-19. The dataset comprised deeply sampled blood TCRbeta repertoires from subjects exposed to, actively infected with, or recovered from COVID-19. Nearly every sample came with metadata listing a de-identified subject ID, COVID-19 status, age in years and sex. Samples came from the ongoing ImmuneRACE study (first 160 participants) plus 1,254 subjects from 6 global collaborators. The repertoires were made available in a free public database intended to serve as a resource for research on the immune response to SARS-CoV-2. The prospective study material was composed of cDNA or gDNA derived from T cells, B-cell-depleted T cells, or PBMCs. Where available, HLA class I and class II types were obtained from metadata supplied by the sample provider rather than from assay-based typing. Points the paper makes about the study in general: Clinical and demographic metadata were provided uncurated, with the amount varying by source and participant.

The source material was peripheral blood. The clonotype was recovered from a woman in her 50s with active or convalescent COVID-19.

The nucleotides are TGCGCCAGCAGCTTGGAGTTTAGCGGGAGTGGGAGCACAGATACGCAGTATTTT. Its translation reads: CASSLEFSGSGSTDTQYF. The rearranged chain carries TRBV5-1 and TRBJ2-3; 9 of the junction bases match TRBD2. Here V drops 0 bases and J drops 0 bases, and the junction holds 8 bases not matched to any gene. The germline V gene encodes CDR1 SGHRS and CDR2 YFSETQ. The CDR3 starts with the cysteine, ends with the phenylalanine, and has 18 residues. Just the 54-base CDR3 DNA is kept, in frame starting at base 1.